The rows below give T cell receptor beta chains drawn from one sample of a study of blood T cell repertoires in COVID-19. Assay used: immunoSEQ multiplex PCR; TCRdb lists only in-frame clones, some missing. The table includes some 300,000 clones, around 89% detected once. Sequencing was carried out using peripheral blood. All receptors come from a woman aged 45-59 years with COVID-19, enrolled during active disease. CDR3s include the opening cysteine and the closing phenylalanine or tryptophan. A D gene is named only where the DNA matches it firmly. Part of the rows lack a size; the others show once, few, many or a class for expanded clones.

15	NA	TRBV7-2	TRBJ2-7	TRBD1	TGTGCCAGCATCCAAGGGGGACAGCTCTCCTACGAGCAGTACTTC	CASIQGGQLSYEQYF
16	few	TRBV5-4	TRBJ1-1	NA	TGTGCCAGCAGCTTGGGTGGACAATTCTTGAACACTGAAGCTTTCTTT	CASSLGGQFLNTEAFF
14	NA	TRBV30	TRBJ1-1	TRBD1	TGTGCCAGCGCTTGGACAGGGAAGAACACTGAAGCTTTCTTT	CASAWTGKNTEAFF
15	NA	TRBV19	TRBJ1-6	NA	TGTGCCAGTAGTATAGTTCAGGGCGGCAATTCACCCCTCCACTTT	CASSIVQGGNSPLHF
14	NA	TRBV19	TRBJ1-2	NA	TGTGCCACCTCGGACAGCCCCACTAACTATGGCTACACCTTC	CATSDSPTNYGYTF
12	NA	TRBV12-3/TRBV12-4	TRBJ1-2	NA	TGTGCCAGCAGCGAACAGGGATTCGGCTACACCTTC	CASSEQGFGYTF
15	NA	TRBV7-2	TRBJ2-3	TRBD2	TGTGCCAGCAGCGAGACTAGCGGGGGCACAGATACGCAGTATTTT	CASSETSGGTDTQYF
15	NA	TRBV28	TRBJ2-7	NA	TGTGCCAGCAGTTCACAGGGTATAGGCTCCTACGAGCAGTACTTC	CASSSQGIGSYEQYF
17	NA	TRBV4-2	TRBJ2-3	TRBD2	TGTGCCAGCAGCCAAGATTGGGCGGGAGTGGGCACAGATACGCAGTATTTT	CASSQDWAGVGTDTQYF
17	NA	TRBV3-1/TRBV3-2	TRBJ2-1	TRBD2	TGTGCCAGCAGCCAAGGAGGACTAGCGGGAGGGAGGTATGAGCAGTTCTTC	CASSQGGLAGGRYEQFF
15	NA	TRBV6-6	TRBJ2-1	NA	TGTGCCAGCAGTTACTCGACTAGTTTATACAATGAGCAGTTCTTC	CASSYSTSLYNEQFF
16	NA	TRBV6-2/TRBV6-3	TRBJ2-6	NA	TGTGCCAGCAGTCCCGGTCATGACTCTGGGGCCAACGTCCTGACTTTC	CASSPGHDSGANVLTF
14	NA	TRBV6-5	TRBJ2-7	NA	TGTGCCAGCAGCAGGGTGACTGCTCCCTACGAGCAGTACTTC	CASSRVTAPYEQYF
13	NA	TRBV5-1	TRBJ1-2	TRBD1	TGCGCCAGCAGCGGGGGGACAGCTTATGGCTACACCTTC	CASSGGTAYGYTF
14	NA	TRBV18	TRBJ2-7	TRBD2	TGTGCCAGCTCAACCGCGGGAGGGAACTACGAGCAGTACTTC	CASSTAGGNYEQYF
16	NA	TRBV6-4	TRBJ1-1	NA	TGTGCCAGCAGTGACTATGCGGGTAGGGTGAACACTGAAGCTTTCTTT	CASSDYAGRVNTEAFF
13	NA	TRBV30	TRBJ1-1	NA	TGTGCCTGGAGTGTACGCGCCGGGGCTGAAGCTTTCTTT	CAWSVRAGAEAFF
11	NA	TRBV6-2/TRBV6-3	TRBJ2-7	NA	TGTGCCAGCAGTTACTTGACAGAGCAGTACTTC	CASSYLTEQYF
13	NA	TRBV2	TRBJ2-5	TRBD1	TGTGCCAGCGGGACAGGGGGCGGTGAGACCCAGTACTTC	CASGTGGGETQYF
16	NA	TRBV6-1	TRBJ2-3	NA	TGTGCCAGCAGTGATCATCTAGCGCGGGGCACAGATACGCAGTATTTT	CASSDHLARGTDTQYF
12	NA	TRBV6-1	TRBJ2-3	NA	TGTGCCAGCAGTGAATTCCGAGATACGCAGTATTTT	CASSEFRDTQYF
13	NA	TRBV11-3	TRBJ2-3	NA	TGTGCCAGCAGGCCCAGGAGCACAGATACGCAGTATTTT	CASRPRSTDTQYF
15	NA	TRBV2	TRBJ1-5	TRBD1	TGTGCCAGCAGCCTGGGACAGGGAGTCAATCAGCCCCAGCATTTT	CASSLGQGVNQPQHF
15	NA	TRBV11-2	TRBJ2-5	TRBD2	TGTGCCAGCAGCTCGACTAGCGGGAGGGGAGAGACCCAGTACTTC	CASSSTSGRGETQYF
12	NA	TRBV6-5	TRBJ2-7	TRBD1	TGTGCCAGCATTGGACAGGTCGGCGAGCAGTACTTC	CASIGQVGEQYF
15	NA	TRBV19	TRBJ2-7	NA	TGTGCCAGTAGTATAGCCGGGGGACTGACCTACGAGCAGTACTTC	CASSIAGGLTYEQYF
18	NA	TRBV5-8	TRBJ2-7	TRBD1	TGTGCCAGCAGCTCCTTGGGACAGGGGGCATCAGTTCCCTACGAGCAGTACTTC	CASSSLGQGASVPYEQYF
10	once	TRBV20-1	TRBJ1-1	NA	TGCAGTGCTAGACGGGCTGAAGCTTTCTTT	CSARRAEAFF